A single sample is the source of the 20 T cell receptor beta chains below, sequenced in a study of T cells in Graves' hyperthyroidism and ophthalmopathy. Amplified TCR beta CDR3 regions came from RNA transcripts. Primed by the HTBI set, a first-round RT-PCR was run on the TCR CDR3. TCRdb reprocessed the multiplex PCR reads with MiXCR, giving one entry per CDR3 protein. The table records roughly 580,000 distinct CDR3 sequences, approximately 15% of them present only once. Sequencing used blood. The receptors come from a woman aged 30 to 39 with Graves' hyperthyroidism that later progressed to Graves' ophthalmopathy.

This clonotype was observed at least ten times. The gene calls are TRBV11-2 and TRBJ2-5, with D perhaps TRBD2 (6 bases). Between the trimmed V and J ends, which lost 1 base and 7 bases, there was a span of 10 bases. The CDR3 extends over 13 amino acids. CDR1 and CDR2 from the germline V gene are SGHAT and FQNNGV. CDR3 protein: CASSLVMGGTQYF. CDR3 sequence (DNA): TGTGCCAGCAGCTTAGTTATGGGAGGGACCCAGTACTTC.

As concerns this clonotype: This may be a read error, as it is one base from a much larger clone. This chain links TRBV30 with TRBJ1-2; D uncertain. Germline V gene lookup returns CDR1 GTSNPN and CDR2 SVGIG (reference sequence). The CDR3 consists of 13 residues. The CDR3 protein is CAWTPRVSYGHTF. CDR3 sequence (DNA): TGTGCCTGGACACCGAGGGTTTCCTATGGCCACACCTTC.

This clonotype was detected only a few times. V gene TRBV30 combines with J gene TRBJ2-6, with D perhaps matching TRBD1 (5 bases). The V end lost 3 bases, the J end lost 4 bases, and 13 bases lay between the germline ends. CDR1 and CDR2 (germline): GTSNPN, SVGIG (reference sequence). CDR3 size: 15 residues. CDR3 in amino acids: CAWSSGASGANVLTF. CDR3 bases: TGTGCCTGGAGCTCTGGGGCTTCCGGGGCCAACGTCCTGACTTTC.

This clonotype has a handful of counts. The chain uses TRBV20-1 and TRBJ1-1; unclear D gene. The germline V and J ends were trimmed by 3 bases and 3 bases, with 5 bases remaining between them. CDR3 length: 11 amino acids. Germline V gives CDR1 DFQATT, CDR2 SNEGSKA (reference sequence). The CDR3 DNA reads TGCAGTGCTAGGTGGTACACTGAAGCTTTCTTT. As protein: CSARWYTEAFF.

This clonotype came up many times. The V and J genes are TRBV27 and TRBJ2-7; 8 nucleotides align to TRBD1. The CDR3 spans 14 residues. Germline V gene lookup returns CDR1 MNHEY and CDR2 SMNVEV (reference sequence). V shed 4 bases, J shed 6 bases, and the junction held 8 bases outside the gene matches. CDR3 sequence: CASSSVTGVGEQYF. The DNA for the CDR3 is TGTGCCAGCAGTTCCGTGACAGGGGTGGGCGAGCAGTACTTC.

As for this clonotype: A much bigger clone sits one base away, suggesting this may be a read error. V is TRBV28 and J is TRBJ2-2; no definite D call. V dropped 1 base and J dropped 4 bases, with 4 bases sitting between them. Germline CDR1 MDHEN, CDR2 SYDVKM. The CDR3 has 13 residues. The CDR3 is CASSLLITGELFF. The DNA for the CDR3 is TGTGCCAGCAGTTTATTGATCACCGGGGAGCTGTTTTTT.

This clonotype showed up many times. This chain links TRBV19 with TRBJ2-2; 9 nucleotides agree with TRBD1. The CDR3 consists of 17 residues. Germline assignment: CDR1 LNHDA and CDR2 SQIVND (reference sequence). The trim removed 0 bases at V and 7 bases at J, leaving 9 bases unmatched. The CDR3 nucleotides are TGTGCCAGTAGTATAGATCTAGGAACAGGGGGCAGCGGGGAGCTGTTTTTT. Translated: CASSIDLGTGGSGELFF.

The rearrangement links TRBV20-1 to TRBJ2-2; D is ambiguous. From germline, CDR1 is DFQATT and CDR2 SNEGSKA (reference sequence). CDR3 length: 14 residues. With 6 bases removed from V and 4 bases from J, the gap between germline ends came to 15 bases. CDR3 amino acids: CSAPSKGPTGELFF. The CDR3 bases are TGCAGTGCCCCCTCGAAAGGGCCCACCGGGGAGCTGTTTTTT.

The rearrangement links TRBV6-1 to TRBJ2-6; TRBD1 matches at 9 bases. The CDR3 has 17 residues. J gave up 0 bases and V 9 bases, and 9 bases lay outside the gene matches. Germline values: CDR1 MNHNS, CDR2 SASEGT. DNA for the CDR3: TGTGCCAGTCATGATGGACAGGGGATCTCTGGGGCCAACGTCCTGACTTTC. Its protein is CASHDGQGISGANVLTF.

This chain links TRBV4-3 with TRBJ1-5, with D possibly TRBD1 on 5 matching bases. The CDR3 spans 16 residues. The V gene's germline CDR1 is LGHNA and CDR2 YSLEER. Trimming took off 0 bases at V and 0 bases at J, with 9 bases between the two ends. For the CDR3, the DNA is TGCGCCAGCAGCCAAGATCGACAGACTAGCAATCAGCCCCAGCATTTT. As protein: CASSQDRQTSNQPQHF.

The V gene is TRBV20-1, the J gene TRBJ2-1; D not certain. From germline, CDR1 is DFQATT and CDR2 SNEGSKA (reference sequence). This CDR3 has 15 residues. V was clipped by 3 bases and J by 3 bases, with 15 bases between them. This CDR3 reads CSASVESSFYNEQFF. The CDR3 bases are TGCAGTGCTAGTGTAGAGTCATCCTTCTACAATGAGCAGTTCTTC.

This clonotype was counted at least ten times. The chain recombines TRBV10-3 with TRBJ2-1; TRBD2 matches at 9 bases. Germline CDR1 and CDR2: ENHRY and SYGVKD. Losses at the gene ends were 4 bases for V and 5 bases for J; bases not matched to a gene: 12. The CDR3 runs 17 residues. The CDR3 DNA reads TGTGCCATCAGTGCCCGGGAAGCGGGAGGCAATAACAATGAGCAGTTCTTC. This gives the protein CAISAREAGGNNNEQFF.

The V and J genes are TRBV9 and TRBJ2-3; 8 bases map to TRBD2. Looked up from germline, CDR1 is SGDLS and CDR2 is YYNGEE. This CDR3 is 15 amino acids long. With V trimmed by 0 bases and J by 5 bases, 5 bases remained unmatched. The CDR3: CASSVEAGVEDTQYF. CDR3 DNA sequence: TGTGCCAGCAGCGTAGAAGCGGGAGTGGAAGATACGCAGTATTTT.

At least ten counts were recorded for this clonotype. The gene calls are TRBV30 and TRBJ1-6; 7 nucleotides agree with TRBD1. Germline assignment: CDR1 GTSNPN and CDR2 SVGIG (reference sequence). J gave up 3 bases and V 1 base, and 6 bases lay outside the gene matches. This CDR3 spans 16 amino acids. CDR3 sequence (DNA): TGTGCCTGGAGTGCTCTGGACAGGATCTATAATTCACCCCTCCACTTT. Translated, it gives CAWSALDRIYNSPLHF.

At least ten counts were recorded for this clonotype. The CDR3 is CASSSSGGFSGRLDNEQFF. DNA for the CDR3: TGTGCCAGCAGCTCCTCGGGTGGGTTTTCGGGACGGCTAGACAATGAGCAGTTCTTC. The chain carries TRBV11-3 and TRBJ2-1; either TRBD1 or TRBD2 may fit D (5 bases each). The V and J ends lost 4 bases and 5 bases respectively, with 27 bases between them. The CDR3 spans 19 residues. Looked up from germline, CDR1 is SGHNT and CDR2 is YENEEA. Using reference TRBV11-3 and TRBJ2-1 for the parts outside the CDR3, the full variable domain is EAGVVQSPRYKIIEKKQPVAFWCNPISGHNTLYWYLQNLGQGPELLIRYENEEAVDDSQLPKDRFSAERLKGVDSTLKIQPAELGDSAVYLCASSSSGGFSGRLDNEQFFGPGTRLTVL.

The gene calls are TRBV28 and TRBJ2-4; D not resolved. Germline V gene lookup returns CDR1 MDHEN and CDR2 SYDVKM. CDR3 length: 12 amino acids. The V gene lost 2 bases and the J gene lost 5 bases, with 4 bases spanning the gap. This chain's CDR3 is CASSLMENIQYF. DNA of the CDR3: TGTGCCAGCAGTTTAATGGAAAACATTCAGTACTTC.

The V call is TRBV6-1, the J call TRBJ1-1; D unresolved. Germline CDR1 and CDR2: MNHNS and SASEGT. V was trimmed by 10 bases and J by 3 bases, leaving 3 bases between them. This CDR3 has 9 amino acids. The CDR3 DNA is TGTGCCACCCACACTGAAGCTTTCTTT. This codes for CATHTEAFF.

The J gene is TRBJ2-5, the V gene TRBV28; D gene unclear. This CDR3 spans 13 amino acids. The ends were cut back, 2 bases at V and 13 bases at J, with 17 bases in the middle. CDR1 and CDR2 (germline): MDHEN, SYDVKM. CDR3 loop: CASSLAATVGPYF. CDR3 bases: TGTGCCAGCAGTTTAGCCGCGACCGTCGGTCCGTACTTC.

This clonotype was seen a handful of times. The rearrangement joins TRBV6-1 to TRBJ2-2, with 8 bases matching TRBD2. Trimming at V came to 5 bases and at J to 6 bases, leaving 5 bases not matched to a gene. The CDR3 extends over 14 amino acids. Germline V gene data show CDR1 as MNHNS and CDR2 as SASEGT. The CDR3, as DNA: TGTGCCAGCAGTAGACTAGCGTACCCCGGGGAGCTGTTTTTT. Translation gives CASSRLAYPGELFF.

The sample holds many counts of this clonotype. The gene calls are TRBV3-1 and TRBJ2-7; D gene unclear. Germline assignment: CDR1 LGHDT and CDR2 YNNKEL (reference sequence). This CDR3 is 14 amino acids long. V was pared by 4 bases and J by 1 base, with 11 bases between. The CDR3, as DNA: TGTGCCAGCAGCCTTTCCGACATGTCCTACGAGCAGTACTTC. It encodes CASSLSDMSYEQYF.